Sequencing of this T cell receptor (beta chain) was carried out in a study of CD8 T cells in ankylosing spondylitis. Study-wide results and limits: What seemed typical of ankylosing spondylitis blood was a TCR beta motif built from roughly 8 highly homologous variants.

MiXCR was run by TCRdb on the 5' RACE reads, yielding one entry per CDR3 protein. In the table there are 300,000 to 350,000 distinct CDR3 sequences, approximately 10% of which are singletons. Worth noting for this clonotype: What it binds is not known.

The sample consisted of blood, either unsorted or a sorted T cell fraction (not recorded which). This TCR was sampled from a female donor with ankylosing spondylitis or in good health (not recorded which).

This CDR3 reads CASSLGGASGMLETQYF. The CDR3 DNA is TGTGCCAGCAGCTTAGGTGGCGCTAGCGGGATGTTAGAGACCCAGTACTTC. The chain links TRBV7-2 to TRBJ2-5, with TRBD2 matching over 9 bases. With V trimmed by 1 base and J by 4 bases, 10 bases remained unmatched. The CDR3 covers 17 residues. Germline V gene lookup returns CDR1 SGHTA and CDR2 FQGNSA.